These T cell receptor beta chains were read from a single sample in a study of shared clonotypes between healthy human individuals. Produced via immunoSEQ multiplex PCR; TCRdb's table is partial and in-frame only. Here the sample spans about 1.1 million clones, around three quarters being singletons. The sample was memory CD4+ T cells from PBMCs. The receptors derive from a man younger than 30 in good health. Some clones in this sample may be carry-over from other donors' samples. Each CDR3 is given with its conserved first and last residue. Fields, in order: clone size, J gene, D gene, CDR3 length, V gene, CDR3 DNA, CDR3 protein. A D gene is named only where the DNA matches it firmly. Size tells how often a clone was seen (once, few, many) or the class of an expanded clone, and some rows leave it out.

>-|TRBJ2-7|-|12|TRBV30
TGTGCCGGGGCGGGGAGCTCCTACGAGCAGTACTTC
CAGAGSSYEQYF
>-|TRBJ2-3|-|13|TRBV6-6
TGTGCCAGCAGTCCCGGGCCCCCAGATACGCAGTATTTT
CASSPGPPDTQYF
>many|TRBJ1-5|-|15|TRBV10-3
TGTGCCATCAGTGAATGGCAGGGAGGCAATCAGCCCCAGCATTTT
CAISEWQGGNQPQHF
>-|TRBJ2-3|-|12|TRBV10-3
TGTGCCACCCGTGACGGCACAGATACGCAGTATTTT
CATRDGTDTQYF
>-|TRBJ1-5|TRBD1|18|TRBV4-1
TGCGCCAGCAGCCAAGCAAAAACAGGGGGACGGGGCAATCAGCCCCAGCATTTT
CASSQAKTGGRGNQPQHF
>-|TRBJ2-2|TRBD1|15|TRBV5-4
TGTGCCAGCAGCCCCCCGGGACAGTACACCGGGGAGCTGTTTTTT
CASSPPGQYTGELFF
>few|TRBJ2-7|-|13|TRBV27
TGTGCCAGCGGCCGGGACTTGTCCTACGAGCAGTACTTC
CASGRDLSYEQYF
>once|TRBJ1-5|TRBD1|17|TRBV18
TGTGCCAGCTCAAAGTCCGGGGGACAGGGGGCAAATCAGCCCCAGCATTTT
CASSKSGGQGANQPQHF
>-|TRBJ2-7|-|14|TRBV28
TGTGCCAGCAGTACATCCAGGGCTCTCAACGAGCAGTACTTC
CASSTSRALNEQYF
>-|TRBJ2-3|TRBD2|16|TRBV5-1
TGCGCCAGCAGTCGGGACTTAGCGGGAGGGTCAGATACGCAGTATTTT
CASSRDLAGGSDTQYF
>few|TRBJ2-3|-|20|TRBV9
TGTGCCAGCAGCGGCAAATGGGGGGCCCGGGGAAGATCTAGCACAGATACGCAGTATTTT
CASSGKWGARGRSSTDTQYF
>-|TRBJ1-1|-|13|TRBV6-5
TGTGCCAGCAGTTACTCGGCGGGGAGTGAAGCTTTCTTT
CASSYSAGSEAFF
>-|TRBJ1-1|TRBD1|13|TRBV2
TGTGCCAGCAGTCGACAGGGGGGGATTGAAGCTTTCTTT
CASSRQGGIEAFF
>-|TRBJ2-7|TRBD2|16|TRBV5-4
TGTGCCAGCAGCTTTGCCCCCAGCGGGAGATCGGGCGAGCAGTACTTC
CASSFAPSGRSGEQYF
>-|TRBJ2-7|-|14|TRBV28
TGTGCCAGCAGTTTCGGAGGGGGGGTCTACGAGCAGTACTTC
CASSFGGGVYEQYF
>-|TRBJ2-5|-|12|TRBV7-2
TGTGCCAGCAGCTATGCGCGGGAGACCCAGTACTTC
CASSYARETQYF
>-|TRBJ2-7|TRBD1|16|TRBV28
TGTGCCAGCAGTTCCAATCCGGGACAGGGGCTTTACGAGCAGTACTTC
CASSSNPGQGLYEQYF
>few|TRBJ1-5|-|14|TRBV25-1
TGTGCCAGCAGTGAATTCGGCAGCAATCAGCCCCAGCATTTT
CASSEFGSNQPQHF
>few|TRBJ2-3|-|15|TRBV5-1
TGCGCCAGCAGCTTGGCCCTTTGGACGGCAGATACGCAGTATTTT
CASSLALWTADTQYF
>-|TRBJ2-1|TRBD1|13|TRBV5-4
TGTGCCAGCAGCCCGGGACAGGGGAATGAGCAGTTCTTC
CASSPGQGNEQFF
>-|TRBJ1-1|-|15|TRBV5-1
TGCGCCAGCAGCTTAGCGACAGTCATGAACACTGAAGCTTTCTTT
CASSLATVMNTEAFF
>few|TRBJ2-7|TRBD1|15|TRBV11-2
TGTGCCAGCAGCTTAATCGACAGGGGGGTCTACGAGCAGTACTTC
CASSLIDRGVYEQYF
>-|TRBJ2-5|TRBD1|16|TRBV7-8
TGTGCCAGCAGCTTACGACGGCAGGGGGCGTGGGAGACCCAGTACTTC
CASSLRRQGAWETQYF
>-|TRBJ2-7|-|15|TRBV7-7
TGTGCCAGCAGCTTAGGGAGGGACTCCTCCTACGAGCAGTACTTC
CASSLGRDSSYEQYF
>few|TRBJ1-1|TRBD1|14|TRBV7-9
TGTGCCAGCAGCCAGGACAGGGCGACCACTGAAGCTTTCTTT
CASSQDRATTEAFF
>-|TRBJ2-5|-|14|TRBV27
TGTGCCAGCGGTGCCCAGGGTGGCCAAGAGACCCAGTACTTC
CASGAQGGQETQYF
>once|TRBJ1-2|-|14|TRBV7-9
TGTGCCAGCAGCCAGGGTATTGGCCGTCTCGGCTACACCTTC
CASSQGIGRLGYTF
>-|TRBJ2-7|-|14|TRBV7-7
TGTGCCAGCAGCCCACACCCAGGGGGGGACGAGCAGTACTTC
CASSPHPGGDEQYF
>-|TRBJ2-7|TRBD2|15|TRBV28
TGTGCCAGCAGTTCCACCGGACTAGGTTTATACGAGCAGTACTTC
CASSSTGLGLYEQYF
>-|TRBJ1-1|-|13|TRBV9
TGTGCCAGCAGCGCGGGCCTGAACACTGAAGCTTTCTTT
CASSAGLNTEAFF
>-|TRBJ2-1|-|15|TRBV19
TGTGCCAGTAGTATAGTAGGGGACGGATACAATGAGCAGTTCTTC
CASSIVGDGYNEQFF
>few|TRBJ1-1|-|13|TRBV19
TGTGCCAGTAATAGTCAGGTGAACACTGAAGCTTTCTTT
CASNSQVNTEAFF
>-|TRBJ1-3|TRBD1|14|TRBV11-2
TGTGCCAGCAGGCCGGACAGGAGGGGAAACACCATATATTTT
CASRPDRRGNTIYF
>-|TRBJ2-3|TRBD1|16|TRBV5-1
TGCGCCAGCAGCCAAGGGCGGACAGGGGGGACAGATACGCAGTATTTT
CASSQGRTGGTDTQYF
>-|TRBJ2-7|-|13|TRBV11-3
TGTGCCAGCAGCGGTAGACGGGACGGAGAGCAGTACTTC
CASSGRRDGEQYF
>-|TRBJ2-7|TRBD2|14|TRBV30
TGTGCCTGGAGCCGAGCGGGAGGAACCTACGAGCAGTACTTC
CAWSRAGGTYEQYF
>-|TRBJ2-3|-|13|TRBV6-1
TGTGCCAGCAGTGAAGTGTGGACAGATACGCAGTATTTT
CASSEVWTDTQYF
>-|TRBJ2-3|TRBD2|14|TRBV29-1
TGCAGCGTAACTAGCGGGAGTCTCCCAGATACGCAGTATTTT
CSVTSGSLPDTQYF
>-|TRBJ2-5|TRBD2|14|TRBV11-1
TGTGCCAGCAGCTTAAAACCTAGCGGGGAGACCCAGTACTTC
CASSLKPSGETQYF
>-|TRBJ2-1|-|14|TRBV7-2
TGTGCCAGCAGCGTCGACTATTACAATGAGCGGCAGTTCTTC
CASSVDYYNERQFF
>-|TRBJ2-3|TRBD2|17|TRBV19
TGTGCCAGTAGTATTCCTGAGGGACCAGCGGGAGAATATACGCAGTATTTT
CASSIPEGPAGEYTQYF
>-|TRBJ2-1|TRBD2|14|TRBV29-1
TGCAGCGTTGTAGAGCGGGAGGTACACAATGAGCAGTTCTTC
CSVVEREVHNEQFF
>-|TRBJ2-4|-|11|TRBV29-1
TGCAGCGTTGTCTATATGAACATTCAGTACTTC
CSVVYMNIQYF
>-|TRBJ1-2|-|13|TRBV2
TGTGCCAGCATGGATTACAGTGGGGCTGGCTACACCTTC
CASMDYSGAGYTF
>few|TRBJ2-1|TRBD2|15|TRBV5-1
TGCGCCAGCAGCTTTACGACTAGCGGAAACAATGAGCAGTTCTTC
CASSFTTSGNNEQFF
>-|TRBJ2-7|-|14|TRBV4-2
TGTGCCAGCAGCCACCCTGGGAGCCAAATCGAGCAGTACTTC
CASSHPGSQIEQYF
>-|TRBJ2-7|TRBD2|14|TRBV7-8
TGTGCCAGCAGCTCCCGCGGGGGGCTCCTCGAGCAGTACTTC
CASSSRGGLLEQYF
>-|TRBJ2-2|TRBD2|16|TRBV5-4
TGTGCCAGCAGCCAACACAGGCCGGGAGGTGCCGGGGAGCTGTTTTTT
CASSQHRPGGAGELFF
>many|TRBJ2-7|-|15|TRBV28
TGTGCCAGCAGTTTATGGGGGACTGGATCCTACGAGCAGTACTTC
CASSLWGTGSYEQYF
>-|TRBJ2-7|-|12|TRBV7-2
TGTGCCAGCAGCTCCAGCTCCTACGAGCAGTACTTC
CASSSSSYEQYF
>-|TRBJ2-3|TRBD2|16|TRBV5-6
TGTGCCAGCAGCTGGGCTATAGCGGGAGGCGCAGATACGCAGTATTTT
CASSWAIAGGADTQYF
>-|TRBJ2-4|TRBD2|16|TRBV15
TGTGCCACCAGCAGGGCACCGGGACTAGTCATGGACATTCAGTACTTC
CATSRAPGLVMDIQYF
>-|TRBJ1-4|-|13|TRBV29-1
TGCAGCCACTTATGGGGCACTAATGAAAAACTGTTTTTT
CSHLWGTNEKLFF
>few|TRBJ2-7|-|15|TRBV15
TGTGCCACCAGCAGAATCGCGGTGAAGATCTACGAGCAGTACTTC
CATSRIAVKIYEQYF